These T cell receptor beta chains were read from a single sample in a study of blood T cells in healthy people across ages. TCRdb re-called the 5' RACE reads through MiXCR, storing one row per CDR3 protein. The sample has about 720,000 distinct CDR3 sequences; about a fifth are singletons. Sequenced input: blood. The receptors were gathered from a man between 65 and 85 years old in good health. The CDR3 runs from the conserved cysteine through the conserved F or W. A D gene is named only where the DNA matches it firmly. Where a row states a size, it is once, few, many or the class of an expanded clone; other rows omit it.

v_call	d_call	j_call	clone_size	cdr3_aa	cdr3_nt
TRBV5-1	TRBD1	TRBJ2-7	.	CASSTGQGFSYEQYF	TGCGCCAGCAGCACTGGACAGGGGTTTTCCTACGAGCAGTACTTC
TRBV6-1	.	TRBJ1-3	few	CASSGSWGGNTIYF	TGTGCCAGCAGTGGAAGCTGGGGCGGAAACACCATATATTTT
TRBV30	.	TRBJ2-2	few	CAKRMGGRSNTGELFF	TGTGCCAAGAGGATGGGCGGGCGGTCGAACACCGGGGAGCTGTTTTTT
TRBV20-1	TRBD1	TRBJ2-2	few	CSAWTGKNTGELFF	TGCAGTGCTTGGACAGGGAAGAACACCGGGGAGCTGTTTTTT
TRBV7-2	.	TRBJ2-1	.	CASSHASGGYEQFF	TGTGCCAGCAGTCACGCCTCTGGGGGGTATGAGCAGTTCTTC
TRBV27	.	TRBJ1-1	.	CASSFGGAFTEAFF	TGTGCCAGCAGTTTCGGGGGGGCCTTCACTGAAGCTTTCTTT
TRBV5-1	.	TRBJ1-5	few	CASSLDHSNQPQHF	TGCGCCAGCAGCTTGGACCATAGCAATCAGCCCCAGCATTTT
TRBV27	TRBD2	TRBJ2-1	.	CASTGLAFGSYNEQFF	TGTGCCAGCACCGGACTAGCCTTTGGGTCCTACAATGAGCAGTTCTTC
TRBV3-1	.	TRBJ1-2	.	CASSFARGVDYGYTF	TGTGCCAGCAGCTTCGCCCGTGGGGTGGACTATGGCTACACCTTC
TRBV14	.	TRBJ1-2	few	CASSQVLGIGYTF	TGTGCCAGCAGCCAAGTCTTGGGAATCGGCTACACCTTC
TRBV3-1	.	TRBJ2-1	.	CASSQAWGSYNEQFF	TGTGCCAGCAGCCAAGCGTGGGGCTCCTACAATGAGCAGTTCTTC
TRBV5-1	.	TRBJ1-4	many	CASSLSGTGGEKLFF	TGCGCCAGCAGCTTGTCGGGGACGGGGGGGGAAAAACTGTTTTTT
TRBV7-3	TRBD2	TRBJ2-3	few	CASSPTGGPTDTQYF	TGTGCCAGCAGCCCAACGGGAGGGCCTACAGATACGCAGTATTTT
TRBV4-1	.	TRBJ1-3	.	CASTPSHAGAGNTIYF	TGCGCCAGCACCCCGTCCCATGCAGGGGCTGGAAACACCATATATTTT
TRBV28	TRBD2	TRBJ2-3	.	CASSLWATGLAGALDTQYF	TGTGCCAGCAGTTTATGGGCCACAGGACTAGCGGGGGCCTTAGATACGCAGTATTTT
TRBV7-9	TRBD1	TRBJ2-7	many	CASSDYRDSYEQYF	TGTGCCAGCAGCGATTACCGGGACAGCTACGAGCAGTACTTC
TRBV7-6	.	TRBJ2-6	many	CASTLTAGANVLTF	TGTGCCAGCACCCTTACCGCTGGGGCCAACGTCCTGACTTTC
TRBV12-3/TRBV12-4	TRBD2	TRBJ2-3	.	CASSLEASGGSTQYF	TGTGCCAGCAGTTTAGAGGCTAGCGGGGGTTCTACGCAGTATTTT
TRBV30	.	TRBJ1-2	.	CAWTTTLRGYYGYTF	TGTGCCTGGACTACGACCCTCCGTGGTTACTATGGCTACACCTTC
TRBV4-3	.	TRBJ2-1	many	CASSQVLRLSNEQFF	TGCGCCAGCAGCCAAGTCTTACGGCTTAGCAATGAGCAGTTCTTC
TRBV20-1	.	TRBJ1-1	.	CSADDRSTEAFF	TGCAGTGCTGACGACAGGAGCACTGAAGCTTTCTTT
TRBV7-9	TRBD1	TRBJ2-7	few	CASSTGTGRAYEQYF	TGTGCCAGCAGCACCGGGACAGGGAGGGCCTACGAGCAGTACTTC
TRBV24-1	.	TRBJ2-6	.	CATSDAPGSGANVLTF	TGTGCCACCAGTGATGCTCCTGGCTCTGGGGCCAACGTCCTGACTTTC
TRBV6-6	.	TRBJ2-2	.	CASSYIGENTGELFF	TGTGCCAGCAGTTACATTGGAGAGAACACCGGGGAGCTGTTTTTT
TRBV20-1	TRBD1	TRBJ1-5	few	CSVSDRGLSQPQHF	TGCAGTGTATCGGACAGGGGATTAAGTCAGCCCCAGCATTTT
TRBV7-2	.	TRBJ2-1	many	CASSREGLAVNEQFF	TGTGCCAGCAGTCGAGAGGGGTTAGCGGTTAATGAGCAGTTCTTC
TRBV19	.	TRBJ1-3	.	CATLDGASGNTIYF	TGTGCCACTCTAGACGGCGCCTCTGGAAACACCATATATTTT
TRBV7-9	.	TRBJ1-4	.	CASRPWGDWGNEKLFF	TGTGCCAGCAGGCCCTGGGGGGACTGGGGCAATGAAAAACTGTTTTTT
TRBV10-2	.	TRBJ2-1	many	CASGGSSSYNEQFF	TGCGCCAGCGGGGGGTCAAGCTCCTACAATGAGCAGTTCTTC
TRBV7-9	.	TRBJ1-1	few	CASSLAGALAEAFF	TGTGCCAGCAGCTTAGCGGGGGCGTTGGCTGAAGCTTTCTTT
TRBV12-3/TRBV12-4	TRBD1	TRBJ2-7	few	CASSGRTGYHEQYF	TGTGCCAGCAGCGGCCGGACAGGGTATCATGAGCAGTACTTC
TRBV12-3/TRBV12-4	.	TRBJ1-5	.	CASSFGGAGTDQPQHF	TGTGCCAGCAGTTTTGGGGGAGCAGGGACGGATCAGCCCCAGCATTTT
TRBV7-2	.	TRBJ1-1	few	CASSLNSVMNTEAFF	TGTGCCAGCAGCTTAAACAGCGTTATGAACACTGAAGCTTTCTTT
TRBV30	TRBD2	TRBJ2-4	.	CAGRTRQNIQYF	TGTGCCGGCCGGACTAGACAAAACATTCAGTACTTC
TRBV5-1	.	TRBJ2-5	few	CASSLGTSPREQYF	TGCGCCAGCAGCTTGGGGACGAGTCCCCGGGAGCAGTACTTC
TRBV27	.	TRBJ1-5	.	CASSPIIGAPGQPQHF	TGTGCCAGCAGTCCAATAATAGGGGCCCCGGGGCAGCCCCAGCATTTT
TRBV12-3/TRBV12-4	TRBD1	TRBJ1-5	many	CASSVGGTGMNQPQHF	TGTGCCAGCAGTGTTGGAGGGACAGGGATGAATCAGCCCCAGCATTTT
TRBV12-3/TRBV12-4	.	TRBJ1-1	.	CASSTGAALVDTEAFF	TGTGCCAGCAGTACGGGAGCAGCCCTAGTGGACACTGAAGCTTTCTTT